Shown below are 7 T cell receptor beta chains from a single sample sequenced in a study of graft-versus-host responses after intestinal transplantation. Sequencing used immunoSEQ multiplex PCR; TCRdb keeps in-frame clones, though not all of them. Altogether approximately 50,000 clones are present, roughly 90% being singletons, with the ten largest covering approximately 1.5%. The sequences come from PBMCs, collected 26 days after transplant. Every receptor here comes from a human patient who received an intestinal transplant, so some T cells may come from the graft donor.

A single count supports this clone. This chain joins TRBV28 and TRBJ1-4, with 7 bases identical to TRBD1. The CDR3 has 14 residues. Germline V lookup: CDR1 MDHEN, CDR2 SYDVKM. Trimming cost V 7 bases and J 8 bases; bases outside gene matches: 10. The CDR3: CASNLVVGQEKLFF. For the CDR3, the DNA is TGTGCCAGCAATTTGGTGGTGGGACAGGAAAAACTGTTTTTT.

The chain uses TRBV6-6 and TRBJ1-1; no clear D gene. This CDR3 has 12 residues. The V end was cut by 6 bases, the J end by 4 bases, with 9 bases between. CDR1 and CDR2 (germline): MNHNY, SVGAGI (reference sequence). The chain's CDR3 is CASRVRGTEAFF. Written as DNA, the CDR3 is TGTGCCAGCAGGGTAAGAGGCACTGAAGCTTTCTTT.

The V gene is TRBV9, the J gene TRBJ2-1; possibly TRBD1 for D (5 bases). V was clipped by 0 bases and J by 5 bases, with 6 bases between them. Germline V gene lookup returns CDR1 SGDLS and CDR2 YYNGEE. The length of the CDR3 is 13 residues. Written as DNA, the CDR3 is TGTGCCAGCAGCGTAGGGGGCAACAATGAGCAGTTCTTC. Its translation is CASSVGGNNEQFF.

The chain is built from TRBV7-9 and TRBJ1-1; 7 bases line up with TRBD1. CDR1 and CDR2 (germline): SEHNR, FQNEAQ (reference sequence). This CDR3 is built from 13 residues. V shed 8 bases, J shed 1 base, and the junction held 4 bases outside the gene matches. CDR3 protein: CASRYRGNTEAFF. CDR3 nucleotide sequence: TGTGCCAGCCGGTACAGGGGGAACACTGAAGCTTTCTTT.

The chain links TRBV7-9 to TRBJ1-2; 8 nucleotides agree with TRBD1. Per germline, CDR1 SEHNR and CDR2 FQNEAQ (reference sequence). V shed 0 bases and J 6 bases; nucleotides not matched to a gene: 3. The CDR3 covers 14 residues. DNA of the CDR3: TGTGCCAGCAGCTTAGCCACGACAGGGGATGGCTACACCTTC. This gives the protein CASSLATTGDGYTF.

The chain combines TRBV6-6 with TRBJ2-2; 7 bases match TRBD1. The CDR3 length is 15 residues. J was trimmed by 5 bases and V by 6 bases; bases with no gene match: 9. CDR1 and CDR2 from the germline V gene are MNHNY and SVGAGI (reference sequence). CDR3 coding DNA: TGTGCCAGCAGCGAGACAGGGCGGCCGACCGGGGAGCTGTTTTTT. It yields the protein CASSETGRPTGELFF.

The CDR3, as DNA: TGTGCCAGCAGCTTCGGGGGGATGGGGCAGTTCTTC. Protein product: CASSFGGMGQFF. V and J are TRBV7-2 and TRBJ2-1; 7 bases are shared with TRBD2. The trim removed 3 bases at V and 12 bases at J, leaving 5 bases unmatched. Germline CDR1 reads SGHTA; CDR2 reads FQGNSA. The CDR3 is made up of 12 amino acids.